A single sample is the source of the 29 T cell receptor beta chains below, sequenced in a study of T-cell reconstitution after alpha-beta-depleted transplantation in children. This sample's TCRbeta library carried unique molecular identifier barcodes. Each CDR3 protein is one row after TCRdb ran MiXCR on the PCR reads. The sample has some 600,000 distinct CDR3 sequences, 10% to 15% seen once; the top ten hold about 2.2%. This sample comprised PBMCs, mostly from graft donor cells, obtained 360 days after TCRalphabeta/CD19-depleted stem cell transplant. The receptor source for this set is a male patient younger than 18 who had a stem cell transplant for acute myeloid leukemia, so the T cells may come from the graft donor.

V usage is TRBV28 and J usage is TRBJ2-7, with D maybe TRBD1 (6 bases). The germline gives CDR1 MDHEN, CDR2 SYDVKM. Trimming shortened V by 3 bases and J by 2 bases, and 14 bases separated the two germline ends. The CDR3 totals 15 residues. The CDR3 DNA sequence: TGTGCCAGCAGTTTCAGGGGCTTAACGACCTACGAGCAGTACTTC. Its translation: CASSFRGLTTYEQYF.

There are many counts of this clonotype. The V and J genes are TRBV7-2 and TRBJ1-2; TRBD1 matches 7 bases. V lost 4 bases and J lost 8; bases outside the gene matches: 7. The germline V gene encodes CDR1 SGHTA and CDR2 FQGNSA. The CDR3 totals 13 residues. The DNA of the CDR3 is TGTGCCAGCAGCTACGGGACAGTCCGGGGCTACACCTTC. Protein: CASSYGTVRGYTF.

This clonotype has a handful of counts. J is TRBJ1-5 and V is TRBV24-1, with D perhaps TRBD1 (5 bases). Germline CDR1 KGHDR, CDR2 SFDVKD. This CDR3 is built from 16 residues. V shed 1 base and J shed 3 bases, with 12 bases lying between them. The CDR3 region has the DNA TGTGCCACCAGTGATTTTTCGGGAGGGGACAATCAGCCCCAGCATTTT. This translates into CATSDFSGGDNQPQHF.

The rearrangement joins TRBV4-2 to TRBJ2-3; D may be TRBD1 or TRBD2 (5 bases each). This CDR3 region has 17 residues. V was cut by 0 bases and J by 0 bases, with 13 bases left in between. Germline V lookup: CDR1 LGHNA, CDR2 YNFKEQ. The CDR3 DNA reads TGTGCCAGCAGCCAAGATAGGGGAGACTATAGCACAGATACGCAGTATTTT. Translating it yields CASSQDRGDYSTDTQYF.

The chain recombines TRBV12-3 or TRBV12-4 with TRBJ2-3; TRBD2 is a possible D gene (5 bases). V was cut by 2 bases and J by 1 base, with 10 bases left in between. The CDR3 is 15 residues long. The CDR3 protein is CASSLTERGTDTQYF. CDR3 sequence (DNA): TGTGCCAGCAGTTTAACGGAGAGGGGCACAGATACGCAGTATTTT.

The chain employs TRBV28 and TRBJ1-1, with D tentatively TRBD1 (5 bases). The CDR3 length is 16 residues. Trimming removed 4 bases at V and 1 base at J, with 16 bases between. Germline V gene lookup returns CDR1 MDHEN and CDR2 SYDVKM. CDR3 DNA sequence: TGTGCCAGCAGTTCCGATAGGGGCAACTCGAACACTGAAGCTTTCTTT. This gives the protein CASSSDRGNSNTEAFF.

This clonotype was seen a handful of times. This chain links TRBV28 with TRBJ2-5; D might be TRBD1 (6 bases). The CDR3 has 15 amino acids. Germline V gene lookup returns CDR1 MDHEN and CDR2 SYDVKM. Trimming stripped 3 bases from V and 5 bases from J, with 16 bases between. The CDR3 DNA follows: TGTGCCAGCAGTTTCCTCCGAGGGGGAGTGGAGACCCAGTACTTC. Translated, it gives CASSFLRGGVETQYF.

There are a few counts of this clonotype. The chain joins TRBV12-3 or TRBV12-4 to TRBJ2-7; 14 positions match TRBD2. There are 20 residues in the CDR3. After removal of 5 bases from V and 7 bases from J, the junction contained 22 bases not matched to a gene. The DNA for the CDR3 is TGTGCCAGCAGTAACCCCCACAACGAGGGGACTAGCGGGAGTTCGGGTGAGCAGTACTTC. This sequence encodes CASSNPHNEGTSGSSGEQYF.

This clonotype was counted between two and nine times. V is TRBV7-2 and J is TRBJ2-2; tentatively, D is TRBD1 (6 bases). Germline loops: CDR1 SGHTA, CDR2 FQGNSA. With 5 bases removed from V and 6 bases from J, the gap between germline ends came to 16 bases. The CDR3 length is 15 residues. This CDR3 reads CASSAPNTGSGELFF. CDR3 coding DNA: TGTGCCAGCAGCGCACCCAACACAGGGTCCGGGGAGCTGTTTTTT.

This chain joins TRBV20-1 and TRBJ2-7; possibly TRBD1 for D (6 bases). V lost 5 bases and J 6 bases, leaving 14 bases between the germline ends. This CDR3 is 12 amino acids long. Germline values: CDR1 DFQATT, CDR2 SNEGSKA (reference sequence). In DNA form, the CDR3 reads TGCAGTGCTGGACATCAGGGGTCCGAGCAGTACTTC. The encoded protein is CSAGHQGSEQYF.

The chain employs TRBV6-4 and TRBJ2-5; 7 positions agree with TRBD1. This CDR3 is built from 13 residues. With V trimmed by 2 bases and J by 7 bases, 4 bases remained unmatched. Looked up from germline, CDR1 is MRHNA and CDR2 is SNTAGT. CDR3 in DNA: TGTGCCAGCAGTGACGGGACAGCAGGGACCCAGTACTTC. Translated, it gives CASSDGTAGTQYF.

This clonotype was seen only a few times. The chain uses TRBV29-1 and TRBJ2-7, with TRBD2 identical over 8 bases. Per germline, CDR1 SQVTM and CDR2 ANQGSEA. This CDR3 region has 16 residues. With 6 bases clipped from V and 2 bases from J, the junction kept 15 bases outside the gene matches. DNA of the CDR3: TGCAGCGTCGATGGAATTAAGACGGGAGGGCCCTACGAGCAGTACTTC. Its translation: CSVDGIKTGGPYEQYF.

This clonotype was recorded many times. The chain joins TRBV29-1 to TRBJ2-6; no clear D. Germline V lookup: CDR1 SQVTM, CDR2 ANQGSEA. The CDR3 is made up of 12 amino acids. V was shortened by 7 bases and J by 2 bases, with 6 bases between the two germline ends. CDR3 DNA sequence: TGCAGCGGCGTTACTGGGGCCAACGTCCTGACTTTC. Translating it yields CSGVTGANVLTF.

V usage is TRBV4-2 and J usage is TRBJ2-5; 10 bases line up with TRBD2. This CDR3 is built from 17 residues. After removal of 1 base from V and 1 base from J, the junction contained 6 bases not matched to a gene. Germline loops: CDR1 LGHNA, CDR2 YNFKEQ. CDR3 DNA: TGTGCCAGCAGCCAAGGACTAGCGGGCCGGGTCCAAGAGACCCAGTACTTC. Its protein is CASSQGLAGRVQETQYF.

This clonotype was detected ten times or more. The chain uses TRBV29-1 and TRBJ2-7, with 8 bases aligning to TRBD1. V shed 7 bases, J shed 2 bases, and the junction held 10 bases outside the gene matches. This CDR3 comprises 14 residues. CDR1 is SQVTM and CDR2 is ANQGSEA in the germline V gene. The CDR3 DNA follows: TGCAGCGCTCAGGGGGCAGGGGGTACCTACGAGCAGTACTTC. This codes for CSAQGAGGTYEQYF.

V usage is TRBV11-1 and J usage is TRBJ2-2; 10 bases fit TRBD1. The trim removed 7 bases at V and 1 base at J, leaving 12 bases unmatched. The germline V gene has CDR1 SGHAT and CDR2 FQDESV (reference sequence). This CDR3 is built from 18 residues. The CDR3 bases are TGTGCCAGCACCTTTGGACAGGGGGGATTTCTGAACACCGGGGAGCTGTTTTTT. Its translation: CASTFGQGGFLNTGELFF.

V and J are TRBV25-1 and TRBJ2-1; possibly TRBD2 for D (6 bases). This CDR3 is 12 amino acids long. Germline assignment: CDR1 MGHDK and CDR2 SYGVNS. V gave up 6 bases and J gave up 11 bases, with 14 bases separating them. The CDR3 nucleotides are TGTGCCAGCAGCTTATTGGGGACTCAGCAGTTCTTC. This translates into CASSLLGTQQFF. Complete variable domain (other parts from reference TRBV25-1 and TRBJ2-1): EADIYQTPRYLVIGTGKKITLECSQTMGHDKMYWYQQDPGMELHLIHYSYGVNSTEKGDLSSESTVSRIRTEHFPLTLESARPSHTSQYLCASSLLGTQQFFGPGTRLTVL.

This clonotype has a count of ten or more. V usage is TRBV19 and J usage is TRBJ2-6, with D perhaps given as TRBD1 or TRBD2 (5 bases each). Trimming removed 2 bases from V and 2 bases from J, with 7 bases in between. CDR3 length: 15 amino acids. Germline V CDR1 and CDR2: LNHDA, SQIVND (reference sequence). The CDR3 sequence is CASSIQGAGANVLTF. In DNA, the CDR3 is TGTGCCAGTAGTATACAGGGAGCTGGGGCCAACGTCCTGACTTTC.

This clonotype was observed many times. The V call is TRBV6-1, the J call TRBJ2-1, with 10 bases aligning to TRBD2. The germline gives CDR1 MNHNS, CDR2 SASEGT. The junction had 16 bases not matched to a gene; V was cut back by 6 bases and J by 8 bases. The CDR3 sequence is 17 residues long. The CDR3 DNA reads TGTGCCAGCAGCCCCTTTGACCTAGCGGGAGAGTATCATGAGCAGTTCTTC. It codes for CASSPFDLAGEYHEQFF.

This clonotype was recorded many times. The chain is built from TRBV10-2 and TRBJ2-1, with D possibly matching TRBD2 (5 bases). Trimming removed 3 bases from V and 3 bases from J, with 21 bases in between. The CDR3 extends over 18 amino acids. The V gene's germline CDR1 is WSHSY and CDR2 SAAADI. The CDR3 region has the DNA TGCGCCAGCAGTGAAGGGCTAGCTGGGCAACCTATCTACAATGAGCAGTTCTTC. It codes for CASSEGLAGQPIYNEQFF.

The gene calls are TRBV14 and TRBJ2-5, with a weak D call TRBD1 (6 bases). CDR3 size: 16 residues. Germline CDR1 and CDR2: SGHDN and FVKESK. V was clipped by 0 bases and J by 2 bases, with 13 bases between them. The CDR3: CASSQDLQGKQETQYF. In nucleotides, the CDR3 is TGTGCCAGCAGCCAAGATCTACAGGGCAAACAAGAGACCCAGTACTTC.

The chain couples TRBV6-4 to TRBJ2-1, with 12 bases identical to TRBD2. V trimming: 6 bases; J trimming: 4 bases; junction bases outside the gene matches: 13. The germline V gene encodes CDR1 MRHNA and CDR2 SNTAGT. This CDR3 is 18 amino acids long. DNA of the CDR3: TGTGCCAGCAGGACTAGCGGGAGCCCTAAGGGCATATACAATGAGCAGTTCTTC. It is translated as CASRTSGSPKGIYNEQFF.

This clonotype has only a few counts. This sequence joins TRBV5-1 and TRBJ2-2, with D perhaps matching TRBD1 or TRBD2 (6 bases each). This CDR3 spans 14 amino acids. Deletions cut 4 bases from V and 7 bases from J, with 14 bases between. CDR1 is SGHRS, CDR2 YFSETQ, per germline. CDR3 region: CASSPEGVGGELFF. DNA for the CDR3: TGCGCCAGCAGCCCGGAGGGGGTCGGCGGGGAGCTGTTTTTT.

This rearrangement joins TRBV29-1 to TRBJ2-1, with 8 nucleotides matching TRBD2. Unmatched junction bases numbered 6, after V lost 7 bases and J lost 4 bases. Germline V gene sequence: CDR1 SQVTM, CDR2 ANQGSEA. This CDR3 has 13 residues. CDR3 coding DNA: TGCAGCGCTGGGCCGGGAGGGTACAATGAGCAGTTCTTC. This sequence encodes CSAGPGGYNEQFF.

About this clonotype: Being one base from a much bigger clone, this may be a read error. The chain has TRBV20-1 and TRBJ2-1; TRBD2 matches 8 bases. The CDR3 runs 15 residues. Germline CDR1 DFQATT, CDR2 SNEGSKA (reference sequence). The CDR3 DNA follows: TGCAGTACTAGAGCTCCGGAAGCGGGGGATAATGAGCAGTTCTTC. Amino acids: CSTRAPEAGDNEQFF.

The rearrangement links TRBV2 to TRBJ1-1; D uncertain. Deletions cut 3 bases from V and 8 bases from J, with 13 bases between. The CDR3 extends over 13 amino acids. CDR1 SNHLY and CDR2 FYNNEI come from the germline V gene. CDR3 DNA sequence: TGTGCCAGCAGTGATTGGTGGTCCCTCGAAGCTTTCTTT. Protein product: CASSDWWSLEAFF.

This clonotype showed up just a few times. This chain links TRBV2 with TRBJ2-7, with 9 bases that match TRBD1. V gave up 0 bases and J gave up 2 bases; unmatched junction bases: 2. The CDR3 spans 15 residues. CDR1 SNHLY and CDR2 FYNNEI come from the germline V gene. CDR3 protein: CASSEAQGAPYEQYV. The CDR3 bases are TGTGCCAGCAGTGAAGCACAGGGGGCCCCCTACGAGCAGTACGTC.

In this sample, this clonotype turned up a few times. J is TRBJ1-1 and V is TRBV29-1; D perhaps matches TRBD1 (5 bases). From germline, CDR1 is SQVTM and CDR2 ANQGSEA. This CDR3 has 14 residues. Trimming cost V 4 bases and J 0 bases, with 12 bases left between them. This CDR3 reads CSVVGHPMNTEAFF. DNA of the CDR3: TGCAGCGTTGTGGGGCATCCCATGAACACTGAAGCTTTCTTT.

A few counts support this clonotype. V usage is TRBV24-1 and J usage is TRBJ2-3; a possible D gene is TRBD2 (5 bases). The V and J ends lost 4 bases and 1 base respectively, with 17 bases between them. The germline V gene has CDR1 KGHDR and CDR2 SFDVKD. The CDR3 contains 17 residues. The CDR3 region has the DNA TGTGCCACCAGTGACCCGTCACTAGGATGGGGCACAGATACGCAGTATTTT. This sequence encodes CATSDPSLGWGTDTQYF.